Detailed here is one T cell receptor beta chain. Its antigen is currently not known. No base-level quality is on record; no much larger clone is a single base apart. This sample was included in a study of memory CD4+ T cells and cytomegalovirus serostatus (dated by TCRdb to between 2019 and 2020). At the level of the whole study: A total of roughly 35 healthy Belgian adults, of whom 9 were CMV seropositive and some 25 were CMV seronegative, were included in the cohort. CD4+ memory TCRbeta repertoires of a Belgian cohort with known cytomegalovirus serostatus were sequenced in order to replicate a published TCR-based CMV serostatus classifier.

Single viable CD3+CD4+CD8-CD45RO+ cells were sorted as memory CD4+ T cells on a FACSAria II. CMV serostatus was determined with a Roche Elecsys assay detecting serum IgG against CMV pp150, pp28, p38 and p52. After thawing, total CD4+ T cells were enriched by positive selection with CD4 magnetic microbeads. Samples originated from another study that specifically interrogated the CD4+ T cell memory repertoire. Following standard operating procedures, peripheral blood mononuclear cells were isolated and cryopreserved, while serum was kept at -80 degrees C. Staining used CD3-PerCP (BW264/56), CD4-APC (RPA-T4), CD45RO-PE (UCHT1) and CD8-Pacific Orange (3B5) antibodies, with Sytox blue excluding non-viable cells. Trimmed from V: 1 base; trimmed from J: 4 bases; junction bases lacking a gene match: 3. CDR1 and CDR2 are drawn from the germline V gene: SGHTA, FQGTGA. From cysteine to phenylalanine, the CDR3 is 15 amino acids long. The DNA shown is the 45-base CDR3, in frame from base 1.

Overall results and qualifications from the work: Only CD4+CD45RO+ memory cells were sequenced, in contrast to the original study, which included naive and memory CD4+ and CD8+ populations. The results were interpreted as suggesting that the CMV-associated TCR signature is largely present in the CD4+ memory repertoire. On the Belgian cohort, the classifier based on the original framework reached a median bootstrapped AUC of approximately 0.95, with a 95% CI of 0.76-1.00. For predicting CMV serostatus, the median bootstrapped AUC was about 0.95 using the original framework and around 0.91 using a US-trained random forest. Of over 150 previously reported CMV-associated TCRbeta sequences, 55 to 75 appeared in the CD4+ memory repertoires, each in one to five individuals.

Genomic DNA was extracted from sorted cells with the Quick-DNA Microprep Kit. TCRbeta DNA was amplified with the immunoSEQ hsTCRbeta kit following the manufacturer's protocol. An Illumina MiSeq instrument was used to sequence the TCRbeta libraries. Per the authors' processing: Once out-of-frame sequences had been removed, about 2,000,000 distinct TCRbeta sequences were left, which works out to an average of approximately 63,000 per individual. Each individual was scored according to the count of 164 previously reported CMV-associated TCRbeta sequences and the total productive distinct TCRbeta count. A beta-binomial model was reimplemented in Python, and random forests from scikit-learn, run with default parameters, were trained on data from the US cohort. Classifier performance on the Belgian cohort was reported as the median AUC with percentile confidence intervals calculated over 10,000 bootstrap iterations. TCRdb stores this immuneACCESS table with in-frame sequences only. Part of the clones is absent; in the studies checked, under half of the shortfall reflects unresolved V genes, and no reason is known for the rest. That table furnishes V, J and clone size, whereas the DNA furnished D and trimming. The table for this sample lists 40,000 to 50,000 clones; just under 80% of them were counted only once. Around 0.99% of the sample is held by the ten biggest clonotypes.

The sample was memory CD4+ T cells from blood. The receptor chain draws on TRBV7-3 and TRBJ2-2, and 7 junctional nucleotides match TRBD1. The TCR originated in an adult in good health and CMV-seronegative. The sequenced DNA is TGTGCCAGCAGCTTAAAGACAGGGAGCACCGGGGAGCTGTTTTTT. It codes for CASSLKTGSTGELFF. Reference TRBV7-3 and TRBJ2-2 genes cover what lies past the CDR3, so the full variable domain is GAGVSQTPSNKVTEKGKYVELRCDPISGHTALYWYRQSLGQGPEFLIYFQGTGAADDSGLPNDRFFAVRPEGSVSTLKIQRTERGDSAVYLCASSLKTGSTGELFFGEGSRLTVL.